This paragraph covers one T cell receptor beta chain sequence. This entry belongs to a study of shared clonotypes between healthy human individuals. Germline values: CDR1 LNHDA, CDR2 SQIVND (reference sequence). The CDR3 is 14 residues long. With 4 bases removed from V and 3 bases from J, the gap between germline ends came to 10 bases. Several immunoSEQ plates held equal portions of the genomic DNA taken from each subset. Data came from immunoSEQ multiplex PCR; TCRdb stores just in-frame clones and leaves some out. Here the sample spans under 1,900,000 clones, 98% to 99% being singletons. Those who donated, Caucasian adults without exception, all lived in Nashville, Tennessee.

Sample: naive CD4+ T cells sorted from blood. Subset specified: CD45RA+ positively selected. This TCR came from a young man in good health. The rearrangement joins TRBV19 to TRBJ2-1; D unclear. The CDR3 loop is CASSTQRHYNEQFF. CDR3 sequence (DNA): TGTGCCAGTAGTACACAACGACACTACAATGAGCAGTTCTTC. Full variable domain (remainder filled in from reference TRBV19 and TRBJ2-1): DGGITQSPKYLFRKEGQNVTLSCEQNLNHDAMYWYRQDPGQGLRLIYYSQIVNDFQKGDIAEGYSVSREKKESFPLTVTSAQKNPTAFYLCASSTQRHYNEQFFGPGTRLTVL.